Sequencing of this T cell receptor beta chain was carried out in a study of blood T cells in healthy people across ages. Study conclusions and caveats: The CMV status of each donor remained undetermined, and this could have confounded shifts in expanded clonotypes.

PCR was performed a second time for about 7 to 11 cycles using a sample-barcoded 5' primer and a J-beta primer mix. Each cDNA was tagged by a template-switch adaptor containing 12 random nucleotides. TCRdb re-called the 5' RACE reads with MiXCR, one entry per CDR3 protein. The sample has over a million distinct CDR3 sequences; 40% to 45% are singletons. For this clonotype: Its cognate antigen is unknown.

With each sample, at least 5 micrograms of total RNA were extracted. The CDR3 extends over 21 amino acids. This receptor was obtained from a woman in her fifties or sixties in good health. This chain connects TRBV21-1 to TRBJ2-1; the table assigns TRBD2, which was not confirmed against the DNA. TRBV21-1 is a pseudogene locus. The specimen sequenced was blood. For the CDR3, the DNA is TGTGCCAGCAGTCCCTCGACCAGGACTAGCGGGAGTAACAGCTCCTACAATGAGCAGTTCTTC. Its translation is CASSPSTRTSGSNSSYNEQFF.